This T cell receptor beta chain was identified in a study of vaccination effects on CD4 cells after COVID-19. On this clone: The antigen is unknown.

When ten to eleven days of culture had elapsed, CD4+ T cells were isolated. Two doses of either BNT162b2 or mRNA-1273 were given to each participant. Whole-study findings and limits: Marked clonal contraction of both clone types appeared late after vaccination.

V lost 2 bases to trimming and J lost 2 bases, with 7 bases between them. This CDR3 is 13 amino acids long. The germline V gene encodes CDR1 SGDLS and CDR2 YYNGEE. The data were produced by immunoSEQ multiplex PCR, yet TCRdb's version contains in-frame clones alone and is incomplete. The sample holds 70,000 or so clones, roughly 73% seen once. Sequencing used CD4+ T cells from PBMCs cultured without peptide, obtained after COVID-19 vaccination. This receptor was obtained from a human donor who received a COVID-19 vaccine. This chain uses TRBV9 with TRBJ1-2, with D maybe TRBD1 (6 bases). The CDR3 sequence is CASSVGTNYGYTF. In DNA form, the CDR3 reads TGTGCCAGCAGCGTTGGGACAAACTATGGCTACACCTTC.